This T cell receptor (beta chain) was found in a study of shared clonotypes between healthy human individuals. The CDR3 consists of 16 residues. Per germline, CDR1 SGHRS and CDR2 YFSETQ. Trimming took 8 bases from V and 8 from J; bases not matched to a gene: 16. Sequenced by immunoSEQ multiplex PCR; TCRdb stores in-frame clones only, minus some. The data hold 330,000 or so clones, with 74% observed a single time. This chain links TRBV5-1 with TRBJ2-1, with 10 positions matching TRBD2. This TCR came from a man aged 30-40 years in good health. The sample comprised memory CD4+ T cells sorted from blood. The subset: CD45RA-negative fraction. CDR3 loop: CASVPPSGSIIDEQFF. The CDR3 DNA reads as TGCGCCAGTGTACCCCCTAGCGGGAGTATAATCGATGAGCAGTTCTTC.